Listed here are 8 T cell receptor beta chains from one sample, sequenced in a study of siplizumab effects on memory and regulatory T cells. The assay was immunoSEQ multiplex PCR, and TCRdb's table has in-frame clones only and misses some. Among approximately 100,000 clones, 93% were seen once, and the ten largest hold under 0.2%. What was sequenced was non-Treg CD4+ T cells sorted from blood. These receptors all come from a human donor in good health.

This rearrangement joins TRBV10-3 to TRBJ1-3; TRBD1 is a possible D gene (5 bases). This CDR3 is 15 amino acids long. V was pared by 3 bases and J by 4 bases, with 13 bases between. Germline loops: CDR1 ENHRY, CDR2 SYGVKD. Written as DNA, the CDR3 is TGTGCCATCAGTGACGGCGACAGACAGGGAAACACCATATATTTT. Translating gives CAISDGDRQGNTIYF.

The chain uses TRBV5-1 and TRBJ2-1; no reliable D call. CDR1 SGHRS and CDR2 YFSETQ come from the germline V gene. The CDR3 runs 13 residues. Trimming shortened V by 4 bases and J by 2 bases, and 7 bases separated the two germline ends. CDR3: CASSPLTYNEQFF. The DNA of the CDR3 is TGCGCCAGCAGCCCCTTGACCTACAATGAGCAGTTCTTC. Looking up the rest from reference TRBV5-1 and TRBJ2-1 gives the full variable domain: KAGVTQTPRYLIKTRGQQVTLSCSPISGHRSVSWYQQTPGQGLQFLFEYFSETQRNKGNFPGRFSGRQFSNSRSEMNVSTLELGDSALYLCASSPLTYNEQFFGPGTRLTVL.

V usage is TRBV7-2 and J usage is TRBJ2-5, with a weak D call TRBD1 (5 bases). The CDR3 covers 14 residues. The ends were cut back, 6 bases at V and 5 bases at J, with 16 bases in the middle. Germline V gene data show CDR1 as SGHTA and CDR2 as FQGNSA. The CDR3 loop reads CASSRIGAQETQYF. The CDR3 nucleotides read TGTGCCAGCAGTCGTATAGGGGCGCAGGAGACCCAGTACTTC. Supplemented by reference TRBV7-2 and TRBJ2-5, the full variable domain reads GAGVSQSPSNKVTEKGKDVELRCDPISGHTALYWYRQSLGQGLEFLIYFQGNSAPDKSGLPSDRFSAERTGGSVSTLTIQRTQQEDSAVYLCASSRIGAQETQYFGPGTRLLVL.

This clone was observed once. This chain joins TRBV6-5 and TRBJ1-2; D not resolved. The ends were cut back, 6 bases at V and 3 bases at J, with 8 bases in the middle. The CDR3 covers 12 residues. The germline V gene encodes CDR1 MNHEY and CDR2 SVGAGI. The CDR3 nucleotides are TGTGCCAGCAGGCGGGCGGACTATGGCTACACCTTC. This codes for CASRRADYGYTF.

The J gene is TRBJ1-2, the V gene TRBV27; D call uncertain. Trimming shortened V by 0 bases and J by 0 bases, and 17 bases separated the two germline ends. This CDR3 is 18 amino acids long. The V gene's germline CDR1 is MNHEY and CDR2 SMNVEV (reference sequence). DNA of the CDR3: TGTGCCAGCAGTTTATCTTGGGCTCGGGAGAGGGCTAACTATGGCTACACCTTC. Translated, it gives CASSLSWARERANYGYTF.

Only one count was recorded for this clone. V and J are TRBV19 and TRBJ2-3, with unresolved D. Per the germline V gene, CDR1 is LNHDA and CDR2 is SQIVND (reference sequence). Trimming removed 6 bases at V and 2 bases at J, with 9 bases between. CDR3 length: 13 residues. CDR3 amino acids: CASRLLPTDTQYF. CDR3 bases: TGTGCCAGTAGGCTCTTACCCACAGATACGCAGTATTTT.

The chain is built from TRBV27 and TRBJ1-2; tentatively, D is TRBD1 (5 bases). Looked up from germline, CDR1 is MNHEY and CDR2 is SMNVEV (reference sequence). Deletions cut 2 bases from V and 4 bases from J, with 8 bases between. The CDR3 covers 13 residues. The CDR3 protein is CASSLQGGYGYTF. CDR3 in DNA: TGTGCCAGCAGTTTACAGGGCGGCTATGGCTACACCTTC.

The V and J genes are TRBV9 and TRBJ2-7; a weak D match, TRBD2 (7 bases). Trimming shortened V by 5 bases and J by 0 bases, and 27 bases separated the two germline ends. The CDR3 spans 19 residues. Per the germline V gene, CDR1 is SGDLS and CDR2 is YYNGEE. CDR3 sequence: CASRLAESWGGEISYEQYF. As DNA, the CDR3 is TGTGCCAGCAGGCTAGCTGAATCCTGGGGGGGCGAGATCTCCTACGAGCAGTACTTC.